This T cell receptor beta chain was found in a study of T cell responses to AZD1222 COVID-19 vaccine. Whole-study results and caveats: The donors showed a predominance of white British ancestry and of females, with possible underestimation of clonal diversity. Unmutated variant regions are reportedly targeted by nearly half of spike-specific TCRs.

CDR3 size: 14 residues. Germline V CDR1 and CDR2: LNHDA, SQIVND (reference sequence). Losses at the gene ends were 8 bases for V and 0 bases for J; bases not matched to a gene: 6. Assay used: immunoSEQ multiplex PCR; TCRdb lists only in-frame clones, some missing. The sample has roughly 170,000 clones, roughly 94% seen once; the top ten hold roughly 1.5%. As concerns this clone: Its antigen is as yet unknown.

The material sequenced was peripheral blood, taken 28 days after the second AZD1222 dose. The TCR originated in an adult who received the AZD1222 COVID-19 vaccine. V is TRBV19 and J is TRBJ1-1; 7 nucleotides agree with TRBD1. The CDR3 bases are TGTGCCAGTTCACCGGGACAGATGAACACTGAAGCTTTCTTT. It translates to CASSPGQMNTEAFF.